Following are 3 T cell receptor beta chains from one sample sequenced in a study of shared clonotypes between healthy human individuals. TCRdb keeps only in-frame clones here, not all; method: immunoSEQ multiplex PCR. The sample includes more than 500,000 clones, 90% to 96% of them seen just once. The sequencing input was naive CD4+ T cells sorted from blood. Subset reported: CD45RA+ positively selected. These receptors came from a woman younger than 45 in good health.

CDR3 amino acids: CASSLPGVEAFF. CDR3 nucleotides: TGCGCCAGCAGCTTACCAGGGGTTGAAGCTTTCTTT. V is TRBV5-1 and J is TRBJ1-1; a possible D gene is TRBD1 (6 bases). V gave up 2 bases and J gave up 7 bases, with 9 bases separating them. Looked up from germline, CDR1 is SGHRS and CDR2 is YFSETQ. This CDR3 spans 12 amino acids.

As for this clone: This sample also contains other DNA sequences that code for the same CDR3. J is TRBJ1-4 and V is TRBV19; D gene unclear. The germline gives CDR1 LNHDA, CDR2 SQIVND (reference sequence). CDR3 length equals 14 residues. Trimming left V 3 bases short and J 2 bases short, with 7 bases between. CDR3 sequence (DNA): TGTGCCAGTAGTATGACGGCTACTAATGAAAAACTGTTTTTT. Its translation: CASSMTATNEKLFF.

This chain connects TRBV18 to TRBJ2-7; D is unclear. V gave up 0 bases and J gave up 4 bases, with 10 bases separating them. Germline V gene data show CDR1 as KGHSH and CDR2 as LQKENI. This CDR3 contains 14 residues. Written as DNA, the CDR3 is TGTGCCAGCTCACCACCACGGTCTTTTTACGAGCAGTACTTC. It translates to CASSPPRSFYEQYF.